This T cell receptor beta chain comes out of a study of blood T cells in healthy people across ages (dated by TCRdb to between 2014 and 2017). Broadly, across the study: Template switching captured roughly one uniquely barcoded TCR beta cDNA molecule per two T cells in model experiments. The study measured age-related changes in TCR beta repertoire diversity using deep sequencing normalized with unique cDNA molecular identifiers. Four age groups were formed from the donors: young (average roughly 15 years), middle-aged (more than 35), aged (roughly 59) and long-lived (approximately 78). Donors of different ages were randomly distributed across sequencing lanes to avoid experimental bias. Two additional independent replicas of 1 million unique cDNA reads from the same blood draw were analyzed for two donors (one aged 18 to 30 and one aged 80 or older). Study-wide conclusions, independent of this receptor: The percentage of naive T cells measured by flow cytometry correlated strongly with observed TCR beta diversity. Observed TCR beta diversity per million T cells fell roughly linearly with age, and a significant reduction was already apparent by age roughly 40. Total diversity estimates from one million sequenced T cells were considered lower bounds and underestimates. The long-lived group showed more naive CD4+ T cells, fewer expanded clones and increased TCR diversity than the aged group, suggesting age selection. The CMV infection status of donors was not known, potentially confounding age-related changes in expanded clonotypes. Because profiling used bulk unsorted PBMCs, naive and antigen-experienced compartments could not be compared conclusively.

The V end loses 1 base and the J end loses 7 bases, and a stretch of 11 bases separates them. For CDR1 and CDR2, the germline V gene lists SGDLS and YYNGEE. The CDR3 has 13 amino acids, counting the end cysteine and phenylalanine. Here the CDR3 DNA is all that survives: 39 bases in frame from base 1. Donors were around 37 systemically healthy Caucasian individuals from Russia aged roughly 6 to 100 years. Roughly 10 milliliters of peripheral blood were collected from each donor into EDTA-treated Vacutainer tubes. Ficoll-Paque density-gradient centrifugation was used to isolate PBMCs, with at least 7 million obtained per sample. Trizol reagent was used to extract total RNA from PBMCs, with at least 5 micrograms per sample. For every donor, an aliquot of PBMCs went through flow cytometry to measure the percentages of naive CD45RAhigh/CD27high T cells. Ten or more counts support this clonotype. Its antigen remains undetermined. Base qualities were left out, and no much larger clone turns up one base away.

The library was built by means of 5' RACE. The sequencer was an Illumina HiSeq 2500. A second PCR of 7 to 11 cycles was performed with a sample-barcoded 5' primer and a J-beta primer mix. A unique molecular identifier was introduced onto each TCR beta cDNA molecule by a template-switch 5' adaptor carrying 12 random nucleotides. Each sample yielded at least 3 million CDR3-containing paired-end reads. First-strand cDNA synthesis was performed from all RNA using the Mint cDNA synthesis kit, with priming by a TRBC-specific oligonucleotide. After uracil-DNA glycosylase treatment, a first 18-cycle PCR used universal primers M1SS and BC2_uni_R on all cDNA. The original methods were these. For normalization, 1 million high-quality reads were randomly selected from each sample, with every read carrying a distinct molecular identifier. Reads sharing molecular identifiers were discarded rather than binned into consensus sequences. MiTCR, set to a Q25 quality threshold and the strictest error-elimination algorithm, was used for CDR3 identification, clonotype clustering and error correction. Lower-bound total TCR beta diversity was estimated with a nonparametric unseen species model using Euler transformation. The raw public data were reprocessed by TCRdb itself: fastp quality trimming at Q25, MiXCR clonotype calling, in-frame beta chains only. CDR3 protein sequences are deduplicated, and each keeps its most common genes and DNA. The V and J calls reflect TCRdb's pipeline rather than the authors' work. This sample comprises some 1.5 million distinct CDR3 sequences, 28% of them detected only once. The top ten constitute roughly 8.2% of the sample.

Sequencing was done on a sample of blood. This receptor was identified in a woman under 40 in good health. The chain is encoded by TRBV9 joined to TRBJ2-5; 5 matching bases give a weak D call of TRBD2. The nucleotide sequence is TGTGCCAGCAGCGTAACGGGGAAAGGGACCCAGTACTTC. It codes for CASSVTGKGTQYF.